The entry below describes one T cell receptor beta chain. What it recognizes is unknown. CDR3 length: 15 amino acids. Germline CDR1 KGHSH, CDR2 LQKENI. With 3 bases removed from V and 1 base from J, the gap between germline ends came to 12 bases. Then a second PCR, running roughly 7 to 11 cycles, was carried out with a sample-barcoded 5' primer and a J-beta primer mix. TCRdb used MiXCR to reprocess the 5' RACE reads, holding one entry per CDR3 protein. The repertoire holds 1.5 million or so distinct CDR3 sequences, with around two fifths as singletons. The data originate from a study of blood T cells in healthy people across ages. Broader study findings: In these data, TCR beta diversity tracked strongly with naive T cell percentage.

Ten milliliters of peripheral blood were drawn from each donor into EDTA-treated tubes. They isolated at least 6 million PBMCs from each sample. This clonotype originated in a woman aged 18-29 years in good health. V gene TRBV18 combines with J gene TRBJ1-2; D is ambiguous. The sample consisted of blood. The CDR3: CASSPLRTVNYGYTF. CDR3 sequence (DNA): TGTGCCAGCTCACCCCTCCGGACGGTTAACTATGGCTACACCTTC.